This TCR beta chain was retrieved from a study of T cells after yellow fever vaccination. Across the whole study: Any fraction with a low cell number was prepared using SMART-Seq v4 Ultra Low Input.

The table lists this clonotype with many counts. The V and J ends lost 7 bases and 4 bases respectively, with 4 bases between them. Germline-derived CDR1 and CDR2 are SGHTA and FQGNSA. The CDR3 length is 10 residues. Synthesis of TCR cDNA relied on 5'RACE template switching, which attached a universal primer site and UMIs. TCRdb re-analysed the 5' RACE reads in MiXCR, keeping a single row per CDR3 protein. The table shows about 220,000 distinct CDR3 sequences, with 3% to 3.5% occurring only once. Sequencing was performed on CD4+ T cells sorted from PBMCs, taken 10 days after the yellow fever booster vaccination. The chain is built from TRBV7-2 and TRBJ2-5; D ambiguous. The TCR originated in a man between 18 and 29 years old who received the YFV17D yellow fever vaccine. CDR3 bases: TGTGCCAGCATCGGAGAGACCCAGTACTTC. It yields the protein CASIGETQYF.